Presented here are 27 T cell receptor beta chains from one specimen sequenced in a study of graft-versus-host responses after intestinal transplantation. TCRdb's table, derived via immunoSEQ multiplex PCR, lists solely in-frame clones and lacks some. This table has over 20,000 clones, less than 60% appearing once. The source material was alloreactive CD4+ T cells from a mixed lymphocyte reaction culture, sampled before intestinal transplant. This sample's subset: CFSE-low proliferating T cells sorted from roughly six-day pre-transplant mixed lymphocyte reaction (GvH or HvG direction). These TCRs come from a human patient who received an intestinal transplant.

This chain uses TRBV6-1 with TRBJ1-6; weak D call: TRBD1 (5 bases). This CDR3 has 14 residues. Germline loops: CDR1 MNHNS, CDR2 SASEGT. Trimming removed 7 bases at V and 6 bases at J, with 13 bases between. Here the CDR3 DNA reads TGTGCCAGCACCGGCGGGGCCCCTAATTCACCCCTCCACTTT. Translating gives CASTGGAPNSPLHF.

V is TRBV10-3 and J is TRBJ2-7; a possible D gene is TRBD2 (6 bases). The CDR3 has 15 amino acids. V lost 6 bases, J lost 6 bases, and 21 bases lay in between. Germline V CDR1 and CDR2: ENHRY, SYGVKD. In nucleotides, the CDR3 is TGTGCCATCAGCGGCGTCGCAGGAGGGGCCCCCGAGCAGTACTTC. Translated: CAISGVAGGAPEQYF.

The chain combines TRBV7-9 with TRBJ1-2; 7 nucleotides match TRBD1. Germline V CDR1 and CDR2: SEHNR, FQNEAQ (reference sequence). J gave up 4 bases and V 5 bases, and 4 bases lay outside the gene matches. This CDR3 has 13 residues. The CDR3 DNA is TGTGCCAGCAGCCTGGGACAGACCTATGGCTACACCTTC. This encodes CASSLGQTYGYTF.

The V and J genes are TRBV10-3 and TRBJ2-3, with D perhaps TRBD1 (5 bases). The CDR3 covers 15 residues. Germline CDR1 is ENHRY and CDR2 is SYGVKD. The V end was cut by 6 bases, the J end by 1 base, with 14 bases between. The chain's CDR3 is CAISGTGLRTDTQYF. The CDR3, as DNA: TGTGCCATCAGCGGAACAGGTCTCCGCACAGATACGCAGTATTTT.

This chain uses TRBV5-1 with TRBJ2-2; 7 positions match TRBD1. This CDR3 comprises 15 residues. Germline loops: CDR1 SGHRS, CDR2 YFSETQ. Trimming removed 0 bases from V and 4 bases from J; junction bases left unmatched: 3. CDR3 amino acids: CASSLDRGVTGELFF. The CDR3 DNA sequence: TGCGCCAGCAGCTTGGACAGGGGCGTCACCGGGGAGCTGTTTTTT.

The chain is built from TRBV4-2 and TRBJ2-7, with D possibly TRBD2 on 7 matching bases. In germline, CDR1 is LGHNA, CDR2 YNFKEQ. V shed 3 bases and J shed 2 bases, with 23 bases lying between them. This CDR3 is 18 amino acids long. This CDR3 reads CASSQDGAGAGSTYEQYF. CDR3 bases: TGTGCCAGCAGCCAGGATGGGGCGGGGGCTGGATCAACCTACGAGCAGTACTTC.

The chain joins TRBV12-2 to TRBJ2-1; the DNA was not compared with TRBD1, the D call given in the table. TRBV12-2 is noted as a pseudogene. CDR3 length: 15 amino acids. This chain's CDR3 is CASRCFPEPYNEQFF. CDR3 bases: TGTGCAAGTCGTTGCTTCCCAGAACCATACAATGAGCAGTTCTTC.

The table lists this clone with a few counts. This chain links TRBV19 with TRBJ1-2; 8 bases map to TRBD1. Trimming removed 7 bases from V and 4 bases from J; junction bases left unmatched: 14. CDR1 and CDR2 (germline): LNHDA, SQIVND (reference sequence). The length of the CDR3 is 16 residues. The CDR3 loop is CASTLDRAWAAYGYTF. In DNA form, the CDR3 reads TGTGCCAGTACCCTGGACAGGGCCTGGGCCGCCTATGGCTACACCTTC.

The rearrangement uses TRBV5-1 and TRBJ2-1; 7 nucleotides agree with TRBD2. This CDR3 has 19 residues. V gave up 1 base and J gave up 4 bases; unmatched junction bases: 17. Germline assignment: CDR1 SGHRS and CDR2 YFSETQ. CDR3 amino acids: CASSLFVTSDPTIYNEQFF. The CDR3 nucleotides read TGCGCCAGCAGCTTGTTCGTTACTAGCGACCCGACCATATACAATGAGCAGTTCTTC.

This clone was picked up a small number of times. V gene TRBV12-5 combines with J gene TRBJ1-4; TRBD1 matches at 8 bases. J lost 7 bases, V lost 0 bases, and 10 bases had no gene match. CDR1 and CDR2 (germline): LGHNT, FRNRAP. The CDR3 length is 17 residues. CDR3 sequence: CASGLVFTGGSGEKLFF. The CDR3 nucleotides read TGTGCTAGTGGTTTGGTATTTACAGGGGGATCGGGTGAAAAACTGTTTTTT.

This clone occurred a few times. V usage is TRBV5-1 and J usage is TRBJ2-7, with 10 bases fitting TRBD2. CDR3 length: 16 amino acids. Trimming cost V 0 bases and J 3 bases; bases outside gene matches: 6. Germline assignment: CDR1 SGHRS and CDR2 YFSETQ. The CDR3 here is CASSLVLAGAHYEQYF. The CDR3 DNA sequence: TGCGCCAGCAGCTTGGTTCTAGCGGGGGCCCACTACGAGCAGTACTTC.

This clone was found a few times. The genes are TRBV6-5 and TRBJ2-3, with a possible D match to TRBD1 (6 bases). The CDR3 runs 14 residues. The V gene's germline CDR1 is MNHEY and CDR2 SVGAGI. V was cut by 2 bases and J by 1 base, with 7 bases left in between. CDR3 DNA: TGTGCCAGCAGTTACGCAGGGGGCACAGATACGCAGTATTTT. Protein sequence: CASSYAGGTDTQYF.

This clone turned up a few times. V gene TRBV10-3 combines with J gene TRBJ1-6, with 10 nucleotides matching TRBD1. This CDR3 is built from 15 residues. The ends lost 6 bases at V and 6 bases at J; junction bases unmatched: 5. Germline-derived CDR1 and CDR2 are ENHRY and SYGVKD. For the CDR3, the DNA is TGTGCCATCAGCCCGGGACAGGGGCTTAATTCACCCCTCCACTTT. Translated: CAISPGQGLNSPLHF.

This clone came up a few times. The chain uses TRBV7-6 and TRBJ2-7; tentatively, D is TRBD1 (5 bases). The CDR3 has 13 residues. Germline CDR1 is SGHVS and CDR2 is FNYEAQ. The V end was cut by 5 bases, the J end by 2 bases, with 10 bases between. CDR3 sequence: CASSRTPTYEQYF. The CDR3 DNA reads TGTGCCAGCAGCCGGACACCGACCTACGAGCAGTACTTC.

The chain recombines TRBV18 with TRBJ2-7; 9 bases agree with TRBD2. The CDR3 consists of 14 residues. After removal of 1 base from V and 2 bases from J, the junction contained 0 bases not matched to a gene. Germline V gene sequence: CDR1 KGHSH, CDR2 LQKENI. The CDR3 sequence is CASSPLAGAYEQYF. The DNA for the CDR3 is TGTGCCAGCTCACCACTAGCGGGGGCCTACGAGCAGTACTTC.

This clone was seen a handful of times. The genes are TRBV5-1 and TRBJ1-4; possible D gene TRBD1, 6 bases. Germline V gene data show CDR1 as SGHRS and CDR2 as YFSETQ. This CDR3 has 15 residues. Trimming took 1 base from V and 7 from J, leaving 14 bases between them. This chain's CDR3 is CASSLFRGAGEKLFF. CDR3 DNA: TGCGCCAGCAGCTTGTTTCGGGGGGCCGGTGAAAAACTGTTTTTT.

The V call is TRBV18, the J call TRBJ1-5, with a possible D match to TRBD1 (6 bases). Per germline, CDR1 KGHSH and CDR2 LQKENI. V was trimmed by 2 bases and J by 4 bases, leaving 9 bases between them. The CDR3 is made up of 14 amino acids. CDR3 bases: TGTGCCAGCTCACCAGGACAGTCTAATCAGCCCCAGCATTTT. Its translation: CASSPGQSNQPQHF. The whole variable domain, remainder taken from reference TRBV18 and TRBJ1-5, is NAGVMQNPRHLVRRRGQEARLRCSPMKGHSHVYWYRQLPEEGLKFMVYLQKENIIDESGMPKERFSAEFPKEGPSILRIQQVVRGDSAAYFCASSPGQSNQPQHFGDGTRLSIL.

V is TRBV25-1 and J is TRBJ2-1; 8 nucleotides align to TRBD2. CDR3 length equals 17 residues. The germline V gene encodes CDR1 MGHDK and CDR2 SYGVNS. Germline trimming cut 4 bases from V and 1 base from J; bases unmatched to any gene: 9. The DNA of the CDR3 is TGTGCCAGCAGTGGGAGCGGGGGCCCGAAATCCTACAATGAGCAGTTCTTC. Amino acid sequence: CASSGSGGPKSYNEQFF.

The CDR3 sequence: CAITGGSGYTF. The CDR3 DNA follows: TGTGCCATCACAGGCGGGTCGGGCTACACCTTC. This sequence joins TRBV10-3 and TRBJ1-2; the D is unclear. The CDR3 covers 11 residues. V was trimmed by 7 bases and J by 8 bases, leaving 11 bases between them. CDR1 is ENHRY, CDR2 SYGVKD, per germline.

The gene calls are TRBV7-6 and TRBJ2-7; 8 bases align to TRBD1. This CDR3 is 15 amino acids long. V lost 0 bases, J lost 3 bases, and 4 bases stayed unmatched. Germline CDR1 and CDR2: SGHVS and FNYEAQ. The CDR3 coding sequence is TGTGCCAGCAGCTTAGCTGGGACAGGAAGCTACGAGCAGTACTTC. Amino acids: CASSLAGTGSYEQYF.

The chain carries TRBV15 and TRBJ2-7; maybe TRBD2 (6 bases). Germline loops: CDR1 LNHNV, CDR2 YYDKDF (reference sequence). V was clipped by 4 bases and J by 4 bases, with 14 bases between them. The CDR3 runs to 14 residues. The CDR3 spells CATSIGTVYYEQYF. CDR3 sequence (DNA): TGTGCCACCAGCATCGGGACTGTGTATTACGAGCAGTACTTC.

This clone was counted between two and nine times. The V gene is TRBV7-2, the J gene TRBJ1-5, with D perhaps matching TRBD1 (5 bases). From germline, CDR1 is SGHTA and CDR2 FQGNSA. Trimming took off 2 bases at V and 6 bases at J, with 8 bases between the two ends. The CDR3 spans 13 residues. The CDR3 coding sequence is TGTGCCAGCAGCTTACGGGGGAGTCAGCCCCAGCATTTT. Translating it yields CASSLRGSQPQHF.

There are a few counts of this clone. The chain links TRBV7-9 to TRBJ2-3, with 8 nucleotides matching TRBD2. The J segment lost 4 bases and the V segment lost 11 bases, leaving 11 bases of the junction unmatched. Germline values: CDR1 SEHNR, CDR2 FQNEAQ (reference sequence). The CDR3 spans 14 residues. The CDR3 loop reads CARPAGGGPDTQYF. DNA of the CDR3: TGTGCCCGCCCTGCGGGGGGCGGCCCAGATACGCAGTATTTT.

This clone occurred a few times. The genes are TRBV11-3 and TRBJ2-1; 9 bases match TRBD2. Germline assignment: CDR1 SGHNT and CDR2 YENEEA. The trim removed 5 bases at V and 4 bases at J, leaving 6 bases unmatched. This CDR3 is built from 15 residues. For the CDR3, the DNA is TGTGCCAGCAGCGCGATTCTAGCGGGGTACAATGAGCAGTTCTTC. It specifies CASSAILAGYNEQFF.

The CDR3 sequence: CASSLLGGPYTGELFF. For the CDR3, the DNA is TGCGCCAGCAGCTTGTTGGGGGGGCCCTACACCGGGGAGCTGTTTTTT. The gene calls are TRBV5-1 and TRBJ2-2, with a weak D call TRBD2 (7 bases). Looked up from germline, CDR1 is SGHRS and CDR2 is YFSETQ. V was trimmed by 1 base and J by 3 bases, leaving 13 bases between them. The CDR3 extends over 16 amino acids.

This clone turned up a few times. The rearrangement uses TRBV19 and TRBJ2-5, with D maybe TRBD2 (6 bases). CDR3 length: 13 residues. Germline V gene lookup returns CDR1 LNHDA and CDR2 SQIVND (reference sequence). With 9 bases removed from V and 5 bases from J, the gap between germline ends came to 16 bases. The CDR3 nucleotides read TGTGCCAGCCCGCCGACTAGAGGGGAGACCCAGTACTTC. Translated: CASPPTRGETQYF.

The chain carries TRBV5-4 and TRBJ2-1; TRBD2 aligns across 10 bases. The CDR3 has 17 residues. Unmatched junction bases numbered 14, after V lost 4 bases and J lost 7 bases. CDR1 and CDR2 from the germline V gene are SGHNT and YYREEE (reference sequence). The CDR3 DNA reads as TGTGCCAGCAGCACCACAACGGGGCTAGCGGGGGTTAATGAGCAGTTCTTC. It translates to CASSTTTGLAGVNEQFF.